The 32 T cell receptor beta chains given below trace back to one sample, sequenced in a study of blood T cell repertoires in COVID-19. The protocol was immunoSEQ multiplex PCR, while the TCRdb copy is restricted to in-frame clones and leaves out a portion. The repertoire consists of about 55,000 clones, with 65% to 85% occurring once and the leading ten covering around 10%. Sequencing used peripheral blood. Source of these receptors: a man aged 80 or over with COVID-19, enrolled during active disease.

This clone was found a few times. The rearrangement uses TRBV3-1 (or the pseudogene TRBV3-2) and TRBJ2-6; TRBD2 matches 8 bases. Per the germline V gene, CDR1 is LGHDT and CDR2 is YNNKEL (reference sequence). V was pared by 2 bases and J by 3 bases, with 9 bases of the junction left unmatched. CDR3 size: 18 residues. The chain's CDR3 is CASSQSGRDVRGANVLTF. CDR3 bases: TGTGCCAGCAGCCAATCCGGGAGGGATGTTCGTGGGGCCAACGTCCTGACTTTC.

The V call is TRBV2, the J call TRBJ2-3; D unclear. The CDR3 loop spans 12 amino acids. Per the germline V gene, CDR1 is SNHLY and CDR2 is FYNNEI. The V gene lost 6 bases and the J gene lost 5 bases, with 9 bases spanning the gap. DNA for the CDR3: TGTGCCAGCAGGGCGGTAGGAGATACGCAGTATTTT. It specifies CASRAVGDTQYF.

The chain carries TRBV7-8 and TRBJ2-6; no definite D call. This CDR3 has 14 residues. Per the germline V gene, CDR1 is SGHVS and CDR2 is FQNEAQ. V gave up 1 base and J gave up 11 bases, with 12 bases separating them. The CDR3 loop reads CASSLGGNRDVLTF. CDR3 coding DNA: TGTGCCAGCAGCTTAGGAGGAAACCGGGACGTCCTGACTTTC.

This chain uses TRBV28 with TRBJ2-7, with D maybe TRBD1 (7 bases). Germline V lookup: CDR1 MDHEN, CDR2 SYDVKM. With 5 bases removed from V and 7 bases from J, the gap between germline ends came to 18 bases. This CDR3 has 14 amino acids. The CDR3 sequence: CASSDTGVRGEQYV. The CDR3 DNA is TGTGCCAGCAGTGATACAGGGGTCCGGGGGGAGCAGTACGTC.

This clone was seen just once. This chain uses TRBV11-2 with TRBJ2-1; possible D gene TRBD2, 5 bases. Germline V CDR1 and CDR2: SGHAT, FQNNGV. The CDR3 length is 15 residues. V shed 5 bases and J shed 9 bases, with 20 bases lying between them. CDR3 nucleotides: TGTGCCAGCAGCCCCCCGGGGTTTTGGGCGTTTGAGCAGTTCTTC. Translated: CASSPPGFWAFEQFF.

The rearrangement links TRBV7-2 to TRBJ2-2; possibly TRBD1 for D (6 bases). Germline V gene sequence: CDR1 SGHTA, CDR2 FQGNSA. The CDR3 totals 13 residues. CDR3: CADAQGNTGELFF. Written as DNA, the CDR3 is TGTGCAGATGCACAGGGGAACACCGGGGAGCTGTTTTTT.

The genes are TRBV6-5 and TRBJ1-2, with 8 positions matching TRBD1. The V gene's germline CDR1 is MNHEY and CDR2 SVGAGI. V gave up 5 bases and J gave up 4 bases; unmatched junction bases: 6. This CDR3 has 14 residues. The chain's CDR3 is CASSKPGQGYGYTF. As DNA, the CDR3 is TGTGCCAGCAGTAAACCCGGACAGGGCTATGGCTACACCTTC.

V usage is TRBV14 and J usage is TRBJ2-2, with D possibly TRBD2 on 5 matching bases. The CDR3 covers 12 residues. Germline CDR1 is SGHDN and CDR2 is FVKESK. V was shortened by 3 bases and J by 7 bases, with 6 bases between the two germline ends. The DNA for the CDR3 is TGTGCCAGCAGCCAGGCGGGCGGGGAGCTGTTTTTT. It is translated as CASSQAGGELFF.

The V and J genes are TRBV7-2 and TRBJ2-7; D might be TRBD1 (5 bases). This CDR3 contains 11 residues. The germline CDR1 and CDR2 sequences are SGHTA and FQGNSA. V was pared by 2 bases and J by 6 bases, with 5 bases between. CDR3: CASSLRGEQYF. The DNA for the CDR3 is TGTGCCAGCAGCTTAAGGGGCGAGCAGTACTTC.

The V gene is TRBV5-3, the J gene TRBJ2-3; TRBD2 matches at 8 bases. TRBV5-3 is annotated as an ORF whose role is uncertain. There are 16 residues in the CDR3. V gave up 4 bases and J gave up 2 bases; unmatched junction bases: 9. CDR3 residues: CARSREAGDDTDTQYF. CDR3 DNA sequence: TGTGCCAGAAGCCGGGAAGCGGGGGACGACACAGATACGCAGTATTTT.

This clone was seen once. J is TRBJ1-5 and V is TRBV2; D possibly corresponds to TRBD1 (6 bases). Trimming removed 4 bases from V and 2 bases from J, with 33 bases in between. CDR3 size: 22 residues. Per the germline V gene, CDR1 is SNHLY and CDR2 is FYNNEI. DNA for the CDR3: TGTGCCAGCAGTGTGTCCTTAATCACTCAGACAGGCCCATCGAGTCGCAATCAGCCCCAGCATTTT. As protein: CASSVSLITQTGPSSRNQPQHF.

CDR3: CAISETGEFLYGYTF. The CDR3 DNA reads TGTGCCATCAGTGAGACGGGGGAGTTCCTCTATGGCTACACCTTC. V and J are TRBV10-3 and TRBJ1-2; possible D gene TRBD1, 5 bases. CDR3 length equals 15 residues. Trimming cost V 2 bases and J 4 bases, with 14 bases left between them. CDR1 ENHRY and CDR2 SYGVKD come from the germline V gene.

CDR3 in DNA: TGTGCCAGCAGCGTAGTGGCCGCGGGTGGCTACACCTTC. Its protein is CASSVVAAGGYTF. The chain links TRBV9 to TRBJ1-2, with D unresolved. V lost 0 bases and J 7 bases, leaving 10 bases between the germline ends. The CDR3 is 13 residues long. In germline, CDR1 is SGDLS, CDR2 YYNGEE.

The chain uses TRBV5-4 and TRBJ2-6; 11 bases align to TRBD1. Germline V CDR1 and CDR2: SGHNT, YYREEE (reference sequence). The CDR3 spans 17 residues. V lost 4 bases and J lost 3; bases outside the gene matches: 6. CDR3 DNA: TGTGCCAGCAGCCCCTGGACAGGGGGCGATGGGGCCAACGTCCTGACTTTC. Translation: CASSPWTGGDGANVLTF.

The V and J genes are TRBV6-6 and TRBJ2-1; TRBD2 matches at 10 bases. Germline V gene sequence: CDR1 MNHNY, CDR2 SVGAGI (reference sequence). V dropped 0 bases and J dropped 8; count of bases not matched to a gene: 4. The CDR3 contains 15 residues. The CDR3 spells CASSYSSGGAYEQFF. The CDR3 coding sequence is TGTGCCAGCAGTTACTCAAGCGGGGGGGCCTATGAGCAGTTCTTC.

The rearrangement joins TRBV4-3 to TRBJ2-3; tentative D call: TRBD2 (6 bases). This CDR3 has 14 amino acids. Germline V lookup: CDR1 LGHNA, CDR2 YSLEER. The V gene lost 1 base and the J gene lost 9 bases, with 14 bases spanning the gap. CDR3 amino acids: CASSQGRLTRTQYF. DNA of the CDR3: TGCGCCAGCAGCCAAGGTCGACTGACTAGGACGCAGTATTTT.

This chain links TRBV9 with TRBJ2-3; 9 nucleotides align to TRBD2. The CDR3 totals 16 residues. Germline loops: CDR1 SGDLS, CDR2 YYNGEE. V shed 0 bases, J shed 5 bases, and the junction held 7 bases outside the gene matches. The DNA for the CDR3 is TGTGCCAGCAGCGTAGCGGGAGCGGGGGGTGGAGATACGCAGTATTTT. As protein: CASSVAGAGGGDTQYF.

The V gene is TRBV24-1, the J gene TRBJ1-3, with D possibly being TRBD1 (5 bases). CDR3 size: 15 residues. Germline values: CDR1 KGHDR, CDR2 SFDVKD. Trimming pared 2 bases from V and 2 bases from J, leaving 9 bases between. In DNA form, the CDR3 reads TGTGCCACCAGTGATTCGCGGGGACCTGGAAACACCATATATTTT. Encoded protein: CATSDSRGPGNTIYF.

The chain couples TRBV5-5 to TRBJ1-6; D is ambiguous. The V gene's germline CDR1 is SGHKS and CDR2 YYEKEE (reference sequence). The V and J ends lost 1 base and 5 bases respectively, with 7 bases between them. The CDR3 is made up of 14 amino acids. The CDR3 DNA is TGTGCCAGCAGCTTGACGGTAGATAATTCACCCCTCCACTTT. Translating it yields CASSLTVDNSPLHF.

V and J are TRBV6-5 and TRBJ2-7; 9 positions match TRBD1. This CDR3 is 15 amino acids long. Trimming removed 5 bases from V and 2 bases from J; junction bases left unmatched: 7. Per the germline V gene, CDR1 is MNHEY and CDR2 is SVGAGI. The CDR3 DNA sequence: TGTGCCAGCAGTACCAGGACAGGGGTAGCCTACGAGCAGTACGTC. Its protein is CASSTRTGVAYEQYV.

The chain links TRBV5-1 to TRBJ1-1; D might be TRBD1 (6 bases). V dropped 3 bases and J dropped 8 bases, with 14 bases sitting between them. Germline CDR1 and CDR2: SGHRS and YFSETQ. The CDR3 loop spans 13 amino acids. As DNA, the CDR3 is TGCGCCAGCAGCTCGCGGACAGCCGGCGAAGCTTTCTTT. Its protein is CASSSRTAGEAFF. Complete variable domain (other parts from reference TRBV5-1 and TRBJ1-1): KAGVTQTPRYLIKTRGQQVTLSCSPISGHRSVSWYQQTPGQGLQFLFEYFSETQRNKGNFPGRFSGRQFSNSRSEMNVSTLELGDSALYLCASSSRTAGEAFFGQGTRLTVV.

The chain has TRBV5-4 and TRBJ1-2, with 9 bases that match TRBD1. V gave up 3 bases and J gave up 4 bases; unmatched junction bases: 10. This CDR3 comprises 16 residues. Germline CDR1 is SGHNT and CDR2 is YYREEE (reference sequence). DNA of the CDR3: TGTGCCAGCAGCTCATATGGACAGGGGTCGGGCTATGGCTACACCTTC. Residues: CASSSYGQGSGYGYTF.

The table lists this clone with a few counts. The chain uses TRBV6-2 or TRBV6-3 and TRBJ1-1; perhaps TRBD1 as D (5 bases). Trimming took off 2 bases at V and 2 bases at J, with 9 bases between the two ends. Germline V lookup: CDR1 MNHEY, CDR2 SVGEGT. The CDR3 runs to 14 residues. The chain's CDR3 is CASSYQGGNTEAFF. The CDR3 coding sequence is TGTGCCAGCAGTTACCAGGGAGGCAACACTGAAGCTTTCTTT.

This clone was seen once. V is TRBV5-1 and J is TRBJ1-2; the match to TRBD1 covers 8 bases. Germline CDR1 reads SGHRS; CDR2 reads YFSETQ. CDR3 length: 14 amino acids. The V and J ends lost 6 bases and 7 bases, in that order; junction bases with no gene match: 11. CDR3: CASTLDRGFSGYTF. CDR3 nucleotide sequence: TGCGCCAGCACCCTAGACAGGGGATTCTCTGGCTACACCTTC.

The sample holds one count of this clone. V usage is TRBV19 and J usage is TRBJ1-5, with a possible D match to TRBD1 (6 bases). Per the germline V gene, CDR1 is LNHDA and CDR2 is SQIVND (reference sequence). Trimming left V 9 bases short and J 4 bases short, with 37 bases between. CDR3 length: 21 amino acids. This CDR3 is CASRPRSVGRGGAGANQPQHF. Here the CDR3 DNA reads TGTGCCAGCCGGCCACGCTCGGTCGGACGAGGCGGAGCAGGGGCTAATCAGCCCCAGCATTTT.

In DNA, the CDR3 is TGTGCCAGCAGTTCTTCCCCCCCGACAGTGAACACTGAAGCTTTCTTT. It specifies CASSSSPPTVNTEAFF. The gene calls are TRBV28 and TRBJ1-1; D might be TRBD1 (5 bases). This CDR3 is built from 16 residues. The ends were cut back, 4 bases at V and 0 bases at J, with 15 bases in the middle. CDR1 is MDHEN and CDR2 is SYDVKM in the germline V gene.

This clone was detected once. The V call is TRBV2, the J call TRBJ2-3, with 8 bases identical to TRBD2. This CDR3 has 16 residues. Germline trimming cut 7 bases from V and 0 bases from J; bases unmatched to any gene: 9. Germline lookup yields CDR1 SNHLY and CDR2 FYNNEI. The CDR3 coding sequence is TGTGCCAGCATTTTTGGGACTAGTACTAGCACAGATACGCAGTATTTT. Protein product: CASIFGTSTSTDTQYF.

This chain joins TRBV9 and TRBJ2-3; a weak D match, TRBD1 (6 bases). The CDR3 runs 16 residues. Germline V gene lookup returns CDR1 SGDLS and CDR2 YYNGEE. Between the trimmed V and J ends, which lost 4 bases and 1 base, there was a span of 16 bases. The CDR3 protein is CASSLSAGVGTDTQYF. CDR3 sequence (DNA): TGTGCCAGCAGCCTTTCAGCAGGGGTCGGCACAGATACGCAGTATTTT.

This chain joins TRBV5-5 and TRBJ2-6, with no clear D. CDR3 length: 15 residues. In germline, CDR1 is SGHKS, CDR2 YYEKEE (reference sequence). Deletions cut 2 bases from V and 0 bases from J, with 6 bases between. The CDR3 region is CASSLPGSGANVLTF. In nucleotides, the CDR3 is TGTGCCAGCAGCTTACCGGGCTCTGGGGCCAACGTCCTGACTTTC.

This chain links TRBV5-4 with TRBJ1-2; D is uncertain. CDR1 is SGHNT and CDR2 is YYREEE in the germline V gene (reference sequence). The CDR3 runs to 14 residues. The V end was cut by 0 bases, the J end by 5 bases, with 11 bases between. The CDR3 loop is CASSLEQRLYGYTF. CDR3 sequence (DNA): TGTGCCAGCAGCTTGGAACAGAGATTGTATGGCTACACCTTC. Full variable domain (rest looked up from reference TRBV5-4 and TRBJ1-2): ETGVTQSPTHLIKTRGQQVTLRCSSQSGHNTVSWYQQALGQGPQFIFQYYREEENGRGNFPPRFSGLQFPNYSSELNVNALELDDSALYLCASSLEQRLYGYTFGSGTRLTVV.

This clone was observed a few times. In nucleotides, the CDR3 is TGTGCCAGCAGCTACGGGGACAAGGGAAATTCACCCCTCCACTTT. Its translation: CASSYGDKGNSPLHF. The chain carries TRBV6-5 and TRBJ1-6; a possible D gene is TRBD1 (6 bases). CDR3 length equals 15 residues. With 6 bases removed from V and 7 bases from J, the gap between germline ends came to 16 bases. CDR1 is MNHEY and CDR2 is SVGAGI in the germline V gene.

This chain connects TRBV14 to TRBJ2-2, with D perhaps matching TRBD2 (6 bases). Germline V gene sequence: CDR1 SGHDN, CDR2 FVKESK. With 3 bases removed from V and 1 base from J, the gap between germline ends came to 15 bases. The CDR3 loop spans 17 amino acids. CDR3: CASSQRRDSMNTGELFF. The CDR3 bases are TGTGCCAGCAGCCAGCGCCGGGACTCCATGAACACCGGGGAGCTGTTTTTT.